The source of this T cell receptor beta chain is a study of blood T cells in healthy people across ages (dated by TCRdb to between 2014 and 2017). For the study in its entirety: Template switching captured roughly one uniquely barcoded TCR beta cDNA molecule per two T cells in model experiments. Age-related changes in TCR beta repertoire diversity were measured in the study by deep sequencing normalized with unique cDNA molecular identifiers. To avoid experimental bias, donors of different ages were randomly spread across the sequencing lanes. Two additional independent replicas of 1 million unique cDNA reads from the same blood draw were analyzed for two donors (one aged 18 to 30 and one aged 80 or older). The donors were split into four age groups: young (average approximately 16 years), middle-aged (around 40), aged (approximately 60) and long-lived (approximately 80).

The donors were roughly 40 Caucasian individuals from Russia, aged roughly 6 to 100 years, who were systemically healthy. Approximately 9.7 milliliters of peripheral blood were drawn from each donor into EDTA-treated Vacutainer tubes. Ficoll-Paque density-gradient centrifugation was used to isolate PBMCs, with at least 6 million per sample. Trizol reagent was used to extract total RNA from PBMCs, with at least 6 micrograms per sample. The percentages of naive CD45RAhigh/CD27high T cells were determined by flow cytometry on a PBMC aliquot from every donor. Receptors were amplified or captured by 5' RACE. Sequenced using an Illumina HiSeq 2500. A second PCR of roughly 7 to 12 cycles was run with a J-beta primer mix and a sample-barcoded 5' primer. A template-switch 5' adaptor carrying 12 random nucleotides introduced a unique molecular identifier onto each TCR beta cDNA molecule. Each sample yielded at least 2.5 million CDR3-containing paired-end reads. All of the RNA was converted into first-strand cDNA using the Mint cDNA synthesis kit, with a TRBC-specific oligonucleotide serving as the primer. After uracil-DNA glycosylase treatment, a first 18-cycle PCR used universal primers M1SS and BC2_uni_R on all cDNA. The study's own analysis went as follows. For normalization, 1 million high-quality reads were randomly selected from each sample, with every read carrying a distinct molecular identifier. Reads with shared molecular identifiers were discarded instead of being binned into consensus sequences. MiTCR, run with a Q25 quality threshold and the strictest error-elimination algorithm, handled CDR3 identification, clonotype clustering and error correction. A nonparametric unseen species model with Euler transformation was used to estimate lower-bound total TCR beta diversity. TCRdb reprocessing: public reads trimmed at Q25 with fastp, clones called with MiXCR, in-frame beta chains kept. Every distinct CDR3 protein forms one entry, paired with its most common genes and DNA. It is TCRdb's table, rather than the study itself, that gives the V and J calls and clone size. The sample table lists some 1,500,000 distinct CDR3 sequences, about 45% of them with a count of one. The ten largest clones add up to about 4% of the sample.

The germline V gene (reference sequence) gives CDR1 as MNHEY and CDR2 as SMNVEV. The CDR3 numbers 16 residues from cysteine through phenylalanine. Only the CDR3 DNA stays, 48 bases, in frame from base 1. Study-wide conclusions, independent of this receptor: Estimates of total diversity from one million sequenced T cells were regarded as lower bounds and underestimates. A strong correlation was found between observed TCR beta diversity and the percentage of naive T cells measured by flow cytometry. Donor CMV infection status was unknown, potentially confounding age-related changes in expanded clonotypes. The long-lived group showed more naive CD4+ T cells, fewer expanded clones and increased TCR diversity than the aged group, suggesting age selection. Because profiling used bulk unsorted PBMCs, naive and antigen-experienced compartments could not be compared conclusively. Observed TCR beta diversity per million T cells fell roughly linearly with age, and a significant reduction was already apparent by age about 38.

On this clonotype itself: The antigen it recognizes is unknown. At one end, the junction sequence differs from germline, possibly due to a read error.

The sequence is built from TRBV27 and TRBJ1-5, with TRBD1 as a weak D call on 5 bases. This clonotype was sampled from a young woman in good health. Sequenced input: blood. CDR3 loop: CAGSLTALPGNQPQHF. The DNA sequence is given as TGTGCCGGCAGTCTGACAGCCCTCCCGGGCAATCAGCCCCAGCATTTT.